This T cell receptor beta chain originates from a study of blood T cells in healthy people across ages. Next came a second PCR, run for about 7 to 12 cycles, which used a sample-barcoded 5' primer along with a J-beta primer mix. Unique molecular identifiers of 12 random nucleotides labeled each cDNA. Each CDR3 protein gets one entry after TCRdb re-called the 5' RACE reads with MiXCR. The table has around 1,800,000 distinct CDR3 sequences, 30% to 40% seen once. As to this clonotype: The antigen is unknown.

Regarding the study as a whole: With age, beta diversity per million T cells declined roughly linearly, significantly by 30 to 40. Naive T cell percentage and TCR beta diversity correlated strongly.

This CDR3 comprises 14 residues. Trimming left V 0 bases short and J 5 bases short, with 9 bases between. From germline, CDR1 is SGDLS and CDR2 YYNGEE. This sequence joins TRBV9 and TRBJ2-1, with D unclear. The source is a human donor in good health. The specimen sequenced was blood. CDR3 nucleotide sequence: TGTGCCAGCAGCGTAGGAGCCAGCGACAATGAGCAGTTCTTC. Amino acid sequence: CASSVGASDNEQFF.